The T cell receptor (beta chain) described here comes from a study of T cell repertoires in cytomegalovirus infection. V gave up 2 bases and J gave up 2 bases, with 6 bases separating them. The CDR3 covers 13 residues. The germline V gene encodes CDR1 SEHNR and CDR2 FQNEAQ (reference sequence). This clonotype was observed many times. TCRdb analysed the reads with MiXCR anew, one entry per CDR3 protein. The sample records tens of thousands of distinct CDR3 sequences, approximately 3.6% being singletons. The sequenced sample was PBMCs. This TCR was recovered from a human donor in good health (CMV status not recorded). Some clones in this sample may be carry-over from other donors' samples. This chain connects TRBV7-9 to TRBJ2-5; D remains unclear. CDR3 sequence reads: CASSLREQETQYF. CDR3 in DNA: TGTGCCAGCAGCTTAAGAGAACAAGAGACCCAGTACTTC.